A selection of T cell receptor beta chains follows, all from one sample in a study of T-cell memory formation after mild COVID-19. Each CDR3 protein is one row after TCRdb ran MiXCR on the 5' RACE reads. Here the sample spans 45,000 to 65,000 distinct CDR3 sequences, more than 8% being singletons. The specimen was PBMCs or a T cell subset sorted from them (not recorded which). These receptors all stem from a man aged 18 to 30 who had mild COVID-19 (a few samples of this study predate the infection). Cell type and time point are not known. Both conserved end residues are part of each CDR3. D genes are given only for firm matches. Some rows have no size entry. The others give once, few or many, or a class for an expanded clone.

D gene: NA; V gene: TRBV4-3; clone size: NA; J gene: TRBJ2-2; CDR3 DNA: TGCGCCAGCAGTCGACCGCCCAGTTCCTACTCCAACACCGGGGAGCTGTTTTTT; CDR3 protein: CASSRPPSSYSNTGELFF
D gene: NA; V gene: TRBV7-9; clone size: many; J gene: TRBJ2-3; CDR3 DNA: TGTGCCAGCAGCTTGACCTCTAGCACAGATACGCAGTATTTT; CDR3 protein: CASSLTSSTDTQYF
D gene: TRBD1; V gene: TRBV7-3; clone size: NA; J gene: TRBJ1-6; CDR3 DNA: TGTGCCAGCAGCTTAGTGCAGGGGGATTCACCCCTCCACTTT; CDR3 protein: CASSLVQGDSPLHF
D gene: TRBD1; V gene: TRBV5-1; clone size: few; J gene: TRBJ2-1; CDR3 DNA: TGCGCCAGCAGTCCCACGGGACAGGGGGCCAATGAGCAGTTCTTC; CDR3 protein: CASSPTGQGANEQFF
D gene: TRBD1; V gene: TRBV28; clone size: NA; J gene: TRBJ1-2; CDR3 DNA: TGTGCCAGCAGTGGGGACAGGGGGATCTATGGCTACACCTTC; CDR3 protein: CASSGDRGIYGYTF
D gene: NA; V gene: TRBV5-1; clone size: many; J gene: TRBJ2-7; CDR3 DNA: TGCGCCAGCAGCCGAACCACGGGTAGGAACGAGCAGTACTTC; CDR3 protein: CASSRTTGRNEQYF
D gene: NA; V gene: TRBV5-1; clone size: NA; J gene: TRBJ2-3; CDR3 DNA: TGCGCCAGCAGCTTTGACCGACTAGATCATACGCAGTATTTT; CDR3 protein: CASSFDRLDHTQYF
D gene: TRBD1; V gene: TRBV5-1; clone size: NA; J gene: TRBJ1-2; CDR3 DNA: TGCGCCAGCAGCACAGACGGACAGGGCGATGGCTACACCTTC; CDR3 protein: CASSTDGQGDGYTF
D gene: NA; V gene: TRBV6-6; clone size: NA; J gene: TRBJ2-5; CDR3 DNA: TGTGCCAGCAGTTACTCGAGTCGGGGCGGAGAGACCCAGTACTTC; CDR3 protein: CASSYSSRGGETQYF
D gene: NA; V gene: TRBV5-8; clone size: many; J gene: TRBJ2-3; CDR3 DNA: TGTGCCAGCAGCTTGGGGGTGGCCGATACGCAGTATTTT; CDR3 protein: CASSLGVADTQYF
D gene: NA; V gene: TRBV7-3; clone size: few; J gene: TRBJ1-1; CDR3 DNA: TGTGCCAGCAGCCCAACGCCTTCCCACACTGAAGCTTTCTTT; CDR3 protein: CASSPTPSHTEAFF
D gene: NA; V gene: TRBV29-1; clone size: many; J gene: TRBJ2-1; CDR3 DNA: TGCAGCGTTGAAGGTCGTTCGGGATTGGGGTTTGGAAATGAGCAGTTCTTC; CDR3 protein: CSVEGRSGLGFGNEQFF
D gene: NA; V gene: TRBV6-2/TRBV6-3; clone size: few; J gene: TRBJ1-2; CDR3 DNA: TGTGCCAGCAGTCAGGGTCGTGCCTACACCTTC; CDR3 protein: CASSQGRAYTF
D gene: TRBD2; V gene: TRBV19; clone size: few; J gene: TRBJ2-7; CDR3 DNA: TGTGCCAGTAGTCCCCGACTAGCGGGGGCCTCCGAGCAGTACTTC; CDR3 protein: CASSPRLAGASEQYF
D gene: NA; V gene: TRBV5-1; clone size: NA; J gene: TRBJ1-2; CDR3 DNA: TGCGCCAGCAGAACAAAGCCTTCTATGGGCTACACCTTC; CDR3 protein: CASRTKPSMGYTF
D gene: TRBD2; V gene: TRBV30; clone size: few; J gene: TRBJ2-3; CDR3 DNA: TGTGCCTGGAAGCGGGACCCCACAGATACGCAGTATTTT; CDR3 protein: CAWKRDPTDTQYF
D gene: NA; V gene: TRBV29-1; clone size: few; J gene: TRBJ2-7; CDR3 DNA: TGCAGCGTTGGCGAATTCCGCAGGTACTTC; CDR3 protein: CSVGEFRRYF
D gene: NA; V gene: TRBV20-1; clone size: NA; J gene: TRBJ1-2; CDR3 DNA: TGCAGTGCTAGAGAAGGTACCAACTATGGCTACACCTTC; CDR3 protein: CSAREGTNYGYTF
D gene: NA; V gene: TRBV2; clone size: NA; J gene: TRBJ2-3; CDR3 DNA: TGTGCCAGCAGTGCCAGGACACCCACAGATACGCAGTATTTT; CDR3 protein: CASSARTPTDTQYF
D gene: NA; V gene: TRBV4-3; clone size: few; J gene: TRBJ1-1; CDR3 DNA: TGCGCCAGCAGCCGATCTTGGACAGAAACGGGGGAAGCTTTCTTT; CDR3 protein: CASSRSWTETGEAFF
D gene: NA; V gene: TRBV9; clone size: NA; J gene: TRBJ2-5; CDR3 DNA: TGTGCCAGCACCGTGTTAGGACAACCACAAGAGACCCAGTACTTC; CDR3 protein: CASTVLGQPQETQYF
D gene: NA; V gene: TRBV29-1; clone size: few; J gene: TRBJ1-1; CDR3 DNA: TGCAGCGTTGTCTCTGGACAGCCGGAAGCTTTCTTT; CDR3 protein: CSVVSGQPEAFF
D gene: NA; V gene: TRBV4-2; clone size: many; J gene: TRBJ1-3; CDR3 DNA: TGTGCCAGCAGCCCCGAATCGGCCTCTGGAAACACCATATATTTT; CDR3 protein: CASSPESASGNTIYF
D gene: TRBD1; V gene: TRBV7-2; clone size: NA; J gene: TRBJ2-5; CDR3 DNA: TGTGCCAGCAGCTTGGGGACAGGGAGGGTCGAGACCCAGTACTTC; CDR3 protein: CASSLGTGRVETQYF
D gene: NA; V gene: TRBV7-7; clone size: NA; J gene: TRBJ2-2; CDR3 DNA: TGTGCTAGCAGCTTAGAAGGTTTTGGGGAGCTGTTTTTT; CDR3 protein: CASSLEGFGELFF
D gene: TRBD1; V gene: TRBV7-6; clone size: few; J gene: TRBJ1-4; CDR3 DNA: TGTGCCAGCAGCTCCCTGACAGGGACGGACGAAAAACTGTTTTTT; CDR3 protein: CASSSLTGTDEKLFF
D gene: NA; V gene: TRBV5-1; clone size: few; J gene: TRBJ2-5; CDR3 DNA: TGCGCCAGCAGCCCGGGAGTTGGCGAGACCCAGTACTTC; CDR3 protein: CASSPGVGETQYF
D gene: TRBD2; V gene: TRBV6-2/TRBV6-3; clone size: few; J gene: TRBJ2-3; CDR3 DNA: TGTGCCAGCAGCCGACAGCCGGGACTAGCGGGGAGCTACGATACGCAGTATTTT; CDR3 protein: CASSRQPGLAGSYDTQYF
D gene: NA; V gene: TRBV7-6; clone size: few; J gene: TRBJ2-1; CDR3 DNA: TGTGCCAGCAGCTACCACAATGAGCAGTTCTTC; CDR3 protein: CASSYHNEQFF
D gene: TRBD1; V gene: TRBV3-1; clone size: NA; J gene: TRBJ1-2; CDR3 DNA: TGTGCCAGCAGCCAGTACAGGGGCACTAACTATGGCTACACCTTC; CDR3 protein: CASSQYRGTNYGYTF
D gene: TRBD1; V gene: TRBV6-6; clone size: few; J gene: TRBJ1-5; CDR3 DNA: TGTGCCAGCAGTTATACGGACAGGGCTCAGCCCCAGCATTTT; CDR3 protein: CASSYTDRAQPQHF